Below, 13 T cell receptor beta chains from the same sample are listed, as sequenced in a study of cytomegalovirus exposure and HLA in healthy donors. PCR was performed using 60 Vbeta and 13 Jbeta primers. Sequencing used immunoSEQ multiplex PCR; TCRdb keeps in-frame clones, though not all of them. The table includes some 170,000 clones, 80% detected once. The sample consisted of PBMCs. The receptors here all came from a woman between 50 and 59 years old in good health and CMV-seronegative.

DNA for the CDR3: TGTGCCAGCAGCGTAGATTTTGTGGGCACCTTTCGCTATGGCTACACCTTC. Amino acids: CASSVDFVGTFRYGYTF. The chain combines TRBV9 with TRBJ1-2; D ambiguous. This CDR3 comprises 17 residues. Germline values: CDR1 SGDLS, CDR2 YYNGEE. The ends were cut back, 0 bases at V and 4 bases at J, with 19 bases in the middle.

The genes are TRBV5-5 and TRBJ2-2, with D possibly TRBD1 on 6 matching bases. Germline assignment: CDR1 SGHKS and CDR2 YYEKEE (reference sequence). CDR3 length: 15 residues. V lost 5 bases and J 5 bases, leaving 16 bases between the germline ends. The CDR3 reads CASRLARGWTGELFF. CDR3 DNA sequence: TGTGCCAGCAGGCTCGCCAGGGGATGGACCGGGGAGCTGTTTTTT.

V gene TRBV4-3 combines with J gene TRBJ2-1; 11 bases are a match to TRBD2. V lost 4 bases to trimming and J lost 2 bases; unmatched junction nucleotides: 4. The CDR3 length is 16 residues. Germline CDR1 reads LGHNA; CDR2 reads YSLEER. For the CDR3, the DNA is TGCGCCAGCAGCCCACTAGCGGGGGCGACCTACAATGAGCAGTTCTTC. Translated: CASSPLAGATYNEQFF.

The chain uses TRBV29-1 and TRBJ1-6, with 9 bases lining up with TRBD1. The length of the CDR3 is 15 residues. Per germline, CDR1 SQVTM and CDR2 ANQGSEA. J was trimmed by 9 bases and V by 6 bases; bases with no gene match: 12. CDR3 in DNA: TGCAGCGTCCAGACCGGGACAGGGTATTTTTCACCCCTCCACTTT. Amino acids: CSVQTGTGYFSPLHF.

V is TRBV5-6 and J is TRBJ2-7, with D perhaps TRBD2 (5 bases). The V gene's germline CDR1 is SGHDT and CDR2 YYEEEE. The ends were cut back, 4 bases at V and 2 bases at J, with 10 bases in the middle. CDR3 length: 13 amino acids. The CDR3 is CASSPGLPYEQYF. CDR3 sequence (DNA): TGTGCCAGCAGCCCTGGACTGCCCTACGAGCAGTACTTC. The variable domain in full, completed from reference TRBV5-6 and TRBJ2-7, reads DAGVTQSPTHLIKTRGQQVTLRCSPKSGHDTVSWYQQALGQGPQFIFQYYEEEERQRGNFPDRFSGHQFPNYSSELNVNALLLGDSALYLCASSPGLPYEQYFGPGTRLTVT.

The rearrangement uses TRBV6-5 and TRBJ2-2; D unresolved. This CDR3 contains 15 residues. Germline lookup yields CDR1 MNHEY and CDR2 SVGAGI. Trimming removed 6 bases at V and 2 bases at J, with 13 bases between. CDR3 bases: TGTGCCAGCAGAAACTTACTACGAAACACCGGGGAGCTGTTTTTT. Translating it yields CASRNLLRNTGELFF.

In DNA form, the CDR3 reads TGTGCCAGTAACGACAGGGGATCGTTCACCGGGGAGCTGTTTTTT. Its translation: CASNDRGSFTGELFF. This chain links TRBV19 with TRBJ2-2; the match to TRBD1 covers 8 bases. The CDR3 totals 15 residues. The junction had 8 bases not matched to a gene; V was cut back by 7 bases and J by 4 bases. Germline assignment: CDR1 LNHDA and CDR2 SQIVND (reference sequence).

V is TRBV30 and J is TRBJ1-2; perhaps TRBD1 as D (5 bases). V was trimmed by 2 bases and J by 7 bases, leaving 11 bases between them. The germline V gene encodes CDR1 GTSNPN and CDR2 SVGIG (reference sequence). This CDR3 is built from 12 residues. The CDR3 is CAWSRRGAGYTF. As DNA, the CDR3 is TGTGCCTGGAGTAGAAGGGGCGCTGGCTACACCTTC.

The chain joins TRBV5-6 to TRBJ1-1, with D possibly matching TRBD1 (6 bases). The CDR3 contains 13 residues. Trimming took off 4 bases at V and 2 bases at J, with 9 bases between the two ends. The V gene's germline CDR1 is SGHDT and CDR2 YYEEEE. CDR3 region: CASSPTGNTEAFF. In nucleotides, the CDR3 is TGTGCCAGCAGCCCGACAGGAAACACTGAAGCTTTCTTT.

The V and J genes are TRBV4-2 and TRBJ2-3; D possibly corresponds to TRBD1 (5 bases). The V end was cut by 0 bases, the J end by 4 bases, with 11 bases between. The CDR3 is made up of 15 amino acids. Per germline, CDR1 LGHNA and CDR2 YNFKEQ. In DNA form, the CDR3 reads TGTGCCAGCAGCCAAGAAGCAGGGTCCCCAGATACGCAGTATTTT. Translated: CASSQEAGSPDTQYF.

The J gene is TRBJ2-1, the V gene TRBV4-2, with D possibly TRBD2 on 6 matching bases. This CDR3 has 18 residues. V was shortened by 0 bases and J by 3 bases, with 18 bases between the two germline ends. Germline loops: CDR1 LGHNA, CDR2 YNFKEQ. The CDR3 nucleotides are TGTGCCAGCAGCCAAGATGACCTTGAGGGAGCGGGCTACAATGAGCAGTTCTTC. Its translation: CASSQDDLEGAGYNEQFF.

CDR3 residues: CASDRQGSGNTIYF. CDR3 DNA sequence: TGTGCCAGCGATCGACAGGGATCTGGAAACACCATATATTTT. The rearrangement joins TRBV28 to TRBJ1-3; 7 bases fit TRBD1. Trimming cost V 8 bases and J 1 base; bases outside gene matches: 5. The V gene's germline CDR1 is MDHEN and CDR2 SYDVKM. The CDR3 sequence is 14 residues long.

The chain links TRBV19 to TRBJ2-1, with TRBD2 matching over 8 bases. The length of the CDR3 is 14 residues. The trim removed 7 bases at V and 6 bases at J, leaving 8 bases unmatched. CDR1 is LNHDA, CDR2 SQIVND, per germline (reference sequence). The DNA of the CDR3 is TGTGCCAGTACCCCGACTAGCGCCGGCAATGAGCAGTTCTTC. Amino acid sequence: CASTPTSAGNEQFF.